This entry lists 9 T cell receptor beta chains sequenced from one sample in a study of technical replicates of blood from a few donors. The method was immunoSEQ multiplex PCR; TCRdb's version includes in-frame clones alone and lacks a portion of them. The table includes around 76,000 clones, under 99% detected once. Sample: T cells isolated from PBMCs. Every receptor here comes from a human donor in good health.

V is TRBV5-1 and J is TRBJ1-1, with 9 bases matching TRBD1. The CDR3 contains 16 residues. The V gene's germline CDR1 is SGHRS and CDR2 YFSETQ. V was clipped by 2 bases and J by 3 bases; unmatched bases: 8. CDR3 sequence (DNA): TGCGCCAGCAGCTTAGGACAGGGGTGGGCGGACACTGAAGCTTTCTTT. This translates into CASSLGQGWADTEAFF.

Here the CDR3 reads CSVDRGYEQYF. The CDR3 bases are TGCAGTGTGGACAGGGGCTACGAGCAGTACTTC. The chain combines TRBV20-1 with TRBJ2-7; 9 nucleotides line up with TRBD1. The CDR3 runs 11 residues. Per germline, CDR1 DFQATT and CDR2 SNEGSKA (reference sequence). Trimming took 7 bases from V and 3 from J; bases not matched to a gene: 1.

The CDR3 DNA sequence: TGTGCCTGGGGACAGGGCGGGGAGCTGTTTTTT. Translated: CAWGQGGELFF. The gene calls are TRBV2 and TRBJ2-2, with 9 bases lining up with TRBD1. V was pared by 11 bases and J by 7 bases, with 2 bases of the junction left unmatched. From germline, CDR1 is SNHLY and CDR2 FYNNEI. CDR3 length: 11 amino acids.

This clone occurred once. The CDR3 DNA is TGCGCCAGCAGCGTTGGGGCGCTTGGCTACACCTTC. Translation gives CASSVGALGYTF. V gene TRBV5-1 combines with J gene TRBJ1-2, with D maybe TRBD1 (5 bases). Germline CDR1 is SGHRS and CDR2 is YFSETQ. This CDR3 region has 12 residues. V gave up 4 bases and J gave up 7 bases, with 11 bases separating them.

V usage is TRBV7-2 and J usage is TRBJ1-2; TRBD1 matches 7 bases. V lost 5 bases and J lost 2; bases outside the gene matches: 5. Looked up from germline, CDR1 is SGHTA and CDR2 is FQGNSA. The CDR3 sequence is 14 residues long. CDR3 protein: CASSPSGGNYGYTF. CDR3 bases: TGTGCCAGCAGCCCCTCAGGGGGGAACTATGGCTACACCTTC.

The J gene is TRBJ2-7, the V gene TRBV7-2, with D tentatively TRBD2 (5 bases). The CDR3 is 14 amino acids. Germline assignment: CDR1 SGHTA and CDR2 FQGNSA. The V end was cut by 1 base, the J end by 3 bases, with 10 bases between. CDR3 in amino acids: CASSLGLRDYEQYF. The CDR3 nucleotides read TGTGCCAGCAGCTTAGGGCTGAGGGACTACGAGCAGTACTTC.

This clone appeared a few times. The chain recombines TRBV19 with TRBJ1-1; D is uncertain. The CDR3 extends over 14 amino acids. The germline CDR1 and CDR2 sequences are LNHDA and SQIVND (reference sequence). V shed 7 bases and J shed 1 base, with 13 bases lying between them. The CDR3 coding sequence is TGTGCCAGTAAGGTACCGGGGTGGAACACTGAAGCTTTCTTT. It yields the protein CASKVPGWNTEAFF.

This chain connects TRBV6-5 to TRBJ1-1; D unresolved. Germline V lookup: CDR1 MNHEY, CDR2 SVGAGI. V lost 3 bases and J 4 bases, leaving 15 bases between the germline ends. The CDR3 is 15 residues long. CDR3 sequence reads: CASSYEGGWGTEAFF. DNA for the CDR3: TGTGCCAGCAGTTATGAGGGCGGGTGGGGCACTGAAGCTTTCTTT.

The genes are TRBV7-6 and TRBJ2-5, with a tentative D call TRBD2 (5 bases). The V end lost 3 bases, the J end lost 7 bases, and 15 bases lay between the germline ends. Germline V gene lookup returns CDR1 SGHVS and CDR2 FNYEAQ. This CDR3 contains 14 residues. The CDR3 reads CASSLDSSSGTQYF. The CDR3 DNA is TGTGCCAGCAGCTTGGACTCCTCGTCAGGGACCCAGTACTTC.